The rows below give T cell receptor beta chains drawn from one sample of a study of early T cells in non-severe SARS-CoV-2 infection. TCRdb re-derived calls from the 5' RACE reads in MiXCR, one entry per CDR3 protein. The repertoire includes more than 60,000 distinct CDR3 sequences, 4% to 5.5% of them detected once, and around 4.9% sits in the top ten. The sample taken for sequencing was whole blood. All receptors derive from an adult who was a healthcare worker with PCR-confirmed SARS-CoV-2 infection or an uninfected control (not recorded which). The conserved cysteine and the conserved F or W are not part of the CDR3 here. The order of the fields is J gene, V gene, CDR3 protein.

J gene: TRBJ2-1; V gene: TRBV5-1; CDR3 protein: ASSFSGQAENEQF
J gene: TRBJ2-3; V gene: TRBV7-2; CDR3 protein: ASSLAVRDTQY
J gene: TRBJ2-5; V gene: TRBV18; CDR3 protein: ASSPLPNLSGRAGETQY
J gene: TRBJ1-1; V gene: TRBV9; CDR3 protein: ASSVESVWAGDTEAF
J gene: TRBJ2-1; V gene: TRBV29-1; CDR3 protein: SVESTGEQF
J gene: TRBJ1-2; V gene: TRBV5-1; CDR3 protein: ASSLGRQPDYT
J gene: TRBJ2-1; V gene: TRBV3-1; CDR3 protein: ASSQDRVRKQF
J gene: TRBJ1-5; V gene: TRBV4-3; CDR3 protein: ASSQDRHNNQPQH
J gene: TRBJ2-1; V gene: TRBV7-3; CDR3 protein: ASSLLSGSINEQF
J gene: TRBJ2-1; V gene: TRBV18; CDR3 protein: ASSPPIGAGEYYNEQF
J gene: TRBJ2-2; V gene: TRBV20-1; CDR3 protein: SARVRTGLTTNTGELF
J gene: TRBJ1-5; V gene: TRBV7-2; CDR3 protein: ASSLAAGQGQPQH
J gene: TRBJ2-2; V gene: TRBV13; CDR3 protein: ASSSMGGELF
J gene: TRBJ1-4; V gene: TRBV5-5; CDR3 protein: ASSFDHGSATNEKLF
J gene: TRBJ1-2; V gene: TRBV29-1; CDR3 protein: SAGTGGNGYT
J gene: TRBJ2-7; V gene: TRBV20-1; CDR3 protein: SASVASGSFYYEQY
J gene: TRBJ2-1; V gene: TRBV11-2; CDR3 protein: ASSLGDSYYNEQF
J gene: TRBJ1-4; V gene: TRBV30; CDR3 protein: ACPNSLVNEKLF
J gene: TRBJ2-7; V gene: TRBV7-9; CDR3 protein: ASSLAGANSYEQY
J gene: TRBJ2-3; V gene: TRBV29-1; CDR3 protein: SAARIEAGTQY
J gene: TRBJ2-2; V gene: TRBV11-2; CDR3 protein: ASSLDLTETGELF
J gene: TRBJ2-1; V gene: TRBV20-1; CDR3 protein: SASLDNEQF
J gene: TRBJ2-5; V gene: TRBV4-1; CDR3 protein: ASSRAMDGRGQETQY
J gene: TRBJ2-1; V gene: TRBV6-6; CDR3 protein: ASSYPGGASNEQF
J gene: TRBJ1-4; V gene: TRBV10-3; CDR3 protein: AISETGGRDNEKLF
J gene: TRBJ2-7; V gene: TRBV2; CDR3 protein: ASSSSQGEQY
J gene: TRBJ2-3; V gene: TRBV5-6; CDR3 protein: ASSPDRDRLSTDTQY
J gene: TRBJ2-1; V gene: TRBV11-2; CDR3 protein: ASSSIRGNEQF
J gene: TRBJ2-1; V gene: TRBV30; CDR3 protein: AWSVVAGENEQF
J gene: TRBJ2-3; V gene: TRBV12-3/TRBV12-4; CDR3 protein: ASSLELAGGFDTQY
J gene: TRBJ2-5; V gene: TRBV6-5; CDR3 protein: ASSYSPSGRGETQY
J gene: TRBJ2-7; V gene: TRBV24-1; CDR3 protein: ATSDLDSYEQY